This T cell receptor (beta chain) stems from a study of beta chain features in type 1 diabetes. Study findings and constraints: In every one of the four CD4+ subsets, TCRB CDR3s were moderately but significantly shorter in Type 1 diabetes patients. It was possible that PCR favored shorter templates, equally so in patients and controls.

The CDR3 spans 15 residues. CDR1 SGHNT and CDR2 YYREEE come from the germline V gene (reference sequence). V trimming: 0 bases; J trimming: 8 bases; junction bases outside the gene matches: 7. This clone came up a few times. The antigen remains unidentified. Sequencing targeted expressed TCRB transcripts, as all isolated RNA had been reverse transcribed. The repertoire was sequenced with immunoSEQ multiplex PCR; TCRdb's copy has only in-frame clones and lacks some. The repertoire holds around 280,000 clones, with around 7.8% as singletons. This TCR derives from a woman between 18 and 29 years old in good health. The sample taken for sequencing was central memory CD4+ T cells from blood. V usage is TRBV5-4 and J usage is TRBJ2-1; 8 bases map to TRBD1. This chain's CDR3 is CASSLGQGAFDEQFF. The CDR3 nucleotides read TGTGCCAGCAGCTTGGGTCAGGGGGCCTTCGATGAGCAGTTCTTC.